The 17 T cell receptor beta chains given below trace back to one sample, sequenced in a study of T cell responses to AZD1222 COVID-19 vaccine. Assay: immunoSEQ multiplex PCR; the TCRdb copy retains only in-frame clones and omits some. The table records 89,000 or so clones, roughly 88% of them present only once. Here the sequenced sample was peripheral blood, taken on day 0 of AZD1222 vaccination. All receptors derive from an adult in good health.

The chain links TRBV9 to TRBJ1-2; 9 bases are shared with TRBD1. Looked up from germline, CDR1 is SGDLS and CDR2 is YYNGEE. The V gene end was trimmed by 6 bases and the J gene end by 0 bases; junction bases not matched to a gene: 12. The CDR3 contains 17 residues. CDR3 coding DNA: TGTGCCAGCACCCCGGGACAGGGCTCCCCCTCTAACTATGGCTACACCTTC. Its translation: CASTPGQGSPSNYGYTF.

The chain joins TRBV19 to TRBJ1-6; TRBD1 is a possible D gene (5 bases). Germline assignment: CDR1 LNHDA and CDR2 SQIVND (reference sequence). Trimming removed 1 base from V and 3 bases from J, with 13 bases in between. The CDR3 length is 17 residues. The CDR3 spells CASSIVGTPIYNSPLHF. The CDR3 bases are TGTGCCAGTAGTATAGTGGGGACCCCAATCTATAATTCACCCCTCCACTTT.

This sequence joins TRBV5-4 and TRBJ2-6; 10 bases are shared with TRBD1. CDR1 is SGHNT, CDR2 YYREEE, per germline (reference sequence). Unmatched junction bases numbered 5, after V lost 4 bases and J lost 1 base. The CDR3 consists of 17 residues. CDR3 protein: CASSGGTGVSGANVLTF. CDR3 DNA: TGTGCCAGCAGCGGCGGGACAGGGGTATCTGGGGCCAACGTCCTGACTTTC.

The chain is built from TRBV10-3 and TRBJ2-1; no clear D gene. Trimming shortened V by 4 bases and J by 0 bases, and 13 bases separated the two germline ends. The CDR3 totals 16 residues. Germline CDR1 is ENHRY and CDR2 is SYGVKD. CDR3 coding DNA: TGTGCCATCAGTGTTGGCGGTCTTAGCTCCTACAATGAGCAGTTCTTC. This codes for CAISVGGLSSYNEQFF.

This rearrangement joins TRBV6-5 to TRBJ2-2; a weak D match, TRBD2 (6 bases). V was cut by 7 bases and J by 0 bases, with 12 bases left in between. Germline V gene data show CDR1 as MNHEY and CDR2 as SVGAGI. The CDR3 is made up of 15 amino acids. The CDR3 reads CASTGTYSNTGELFF. The CDR3 DNA reads TGTGCCAGCACCGGGACTTACTCGAACACCGGGGAGCTGTTTTTT.

The chain uses TRBV5-8 and TRBJ2-7; D might be TRBD2 (7 bases). V was cut by 4 bases and J by 2 bases, with 16 bases left in between. In germline, CDR1 is SGHTS, CDR2 YDEGEE. CDR3 length: 15 residues. The CDR3 DNA follows: TGTGCCAGCAGCATCGCCGGGGGGCGGACCTACGAGCAGTACTTC. Translating it yields CASSIAGGRTYEQYF.

The CDR3 DNA follows: TGTGCCAGCAGTGAATCAGGGGGAAGGGCCTACGAGCAGTACTTC. It codes for CASSESGGRAYEQYF. The chain joins TRBV25-1 to TRBJ2-7; 7 bases are shared with TRBD1. The CDR3 has 15 residues. CDR1 is MGHDK, CDR2 SYGVNS, per germline. The V and J ends lost 1 base and 2 bases, in that order; junction bases with no gene match: 5.

This sequence joins TRBV3-1 (or the pseudogene TRBV3-2) and TRBJ1-1; 9 bases fit TRBD1. The CDR3 runs to 14 residues. Looked up from germline, CDR1 is LGHDT and CDR2 is YNNKEL (reference sequence). V dropped 3 bases and J dropped 9; count of bases not matched to a gene: 8. The CDR3 protein is CASSHSPDRGKAFF. Here the CDR3 DNA reads TGTGCCAGCAGCCACTCCCCGGACAGGGGAAAAGCTTTCTTT.

V usage is TRBV7-5 and J usage is TRBJ1-1; TRBD1 is taken as the D call from the table, unchecked against the DNA. TRBV7-5 represents a pseudogene. CDR3 size: 15 residues. DNA for the CDR3: TGTGCCAGAAGCGCCCTTGTTAGGGGGCGGGGTGTGGCTTTCTTT. This encodes CARSALVRGRGVAFF.

V gene TRBV3-1 (or the pseudogene TRBV3-2) combines with J gene TRBJ2-7; 12 bases match TRBD2. CDR1 and CDR2 (germline): LGHDT, YNNKEL (reference sequence). This CDR3 region has 14 residues. V dropped 4 bases and J dropped 3; count of bases not matched to a gene: 1. The CDR3 nucleotides read TGTGCCAGCAGCCTACTAGCGGGGGGCTACGAGCAGTACTTC. It yields the protein CASSLLAGGYEQYF.

This sequence joins TRBV5-1 and TRBJ2-2; the D gene is possibly TRBD2 (6 bases). The CDR3 sequence is 14 residues long. Trimming took off 7 bases at V and 4 bases at J, with 14 bases between the two ends. Germline V gene data show CDR1 as SGHRS and CDR2 as YFSETQ. As DNA, the CDR3 is TGCGCCAGCGGGGACGGGCGGGGCACCGGGGAGCTGTTTTTT. Translated, it gives CASGDGRGTGELFF.

The gene calls are TRBV9 and TRBJ2-7; TRBD2 matches 7 bases. The V and J ends lost 3 bases and 2 bases, in that order; junction bases with no gene match: 8. Looked up from germline, CDR1 is SGDLS and CDR2 is YYNGEE. This CDR3 has 15 residues. CDR3 nucleotides: TGTGCCAGCAGCGCCACGTCTAGCGGACCCTACGAGCAGTACTTC. Translating gives CASSATSSGPYEQYF. The entire variable domain, with the rest obtained from reference TRBV9 and TRBJ2-7, is as follows: DSGVTQTPKHLITATGQRVTLRCSPRSGDLSVYWYQQSLDQGLQFLIQYYNGEERAKGNILERFSAQQFPDLHSELNLSSLELGDSALYFCASSATSSGPYEQYFGPGTRLTVT.

This rearrangement joins TRBV7-3 to TRBJ1-2; D is unresolved. The ends were cut back, 3 bases at V and 4 bases at J, with 9 bases in the middle. The CDR3 consists of 13 residues. Germline loops: CDR1 SGHTA, CDR2 FQGTGA. The CDR3 DNA sequence: TGTGCCAGCAGCTTCCAGGCCATCTATGGCTACACCTTC. Translating gives CASSFQAIYGYTF.

V gene TRBV5-1 combines with J gene TRBJ1-6; 7 nucleotides agree with TRBD1. The junction had 8 bases not matched to a gene; V was cut back by 4 bases and J by 7 bases. The CDR3 sequence is 15 residues long. The germline V gene encodes CDR1 SGHRS and CDR2 YFSETQ. CDR3 nucleotides: TGCGCCAGCAGCACGGACAGGACCGAAAATTCACCCCTCCACTTT. Its protein product is CASSTDRTENSPLHF.

The chain uses TRBV25-1 and TRBJ1-1, with a weak D call TRBD1 (5 bases). CDR1 MGHDK and CDR2 SYGVNS come from the germline V gene. V was pared by 7 bases and J by 0 bases, with 18 bases between. This CDR3 is built from 16 residues. The CDR3: CASIGALGQMNTEAFF. DNA of the CDR3: TGTGCCAGCATTGGGGCTTTGGGGCAGATGAACACTGAAGCTTTCTTT.

This chain connects TRBV2 to TRBJ2-2; a possible D gene is TRBD1 (6 bases). Germline CDR1 and CDR2: SNHLY and FYNNEI. The CDR3 contains 15 residues. Trimming shortened V by 5 bases and J by 0 bases, and 10 bases separated the two germline ends. The CDR3 DNA sequence: TGTGCCAGCAGTATGGACAGCCCGAACACCGGGGAGCTGTTTTTT. It specifies CASSMDSPNTGELFF.

The chain is built from TRBV29-1 and TRBJ2-1; weak D call: TRBD1 (6 bases). CDR1 and CDR2 (germline): SQVTM, ANQGSEA. V lost 4 bases, J lost 10 bases, and 20 bases lay in between. The CDR3 extends over 14 amino acids. This CDR3 reads CSVVRGIVGGEQFF. In nucleotides, the CDR3 is TGCAGCGTTGTAAGGGGGATAGTAGGCGGCGAGCAGTTCTTC.